This TCR beta chain was sequenced during a study of blood T cell repertoires in COVID-19. Trimming removed 3 bases at V and 7 bases at J, with 19 bases between. The CDR3 is 15 residues long. Germline lookup yields CDR1 SNHLY and CDR2 FYNNEI. Profiled with immunoSEQ multiplex PCR; TCRdb holds only in-frame clones, not every one. There are about 230,000 clones in the sample; about 83% occur only once, and around 7.2% lies in the top ten. The sample was peripheral blood. This rearrangement joins TRBV2 to TRBJ2-7, with D possibly matching TRBD2 (6 bases). This TCR came from a woman between 45 and 60 years old with acute or convalescent COVID-19. CDR3 amino acids: CASSEMPSATLEQYF. In nucleotides, the CDR3 is TGTGCCAGCAGTGAGATGCCTAGCGCCACCTTGGAGCAGTACTTC.